The rows below give T cell receptor beta chains drawn from one sample of a study of molecular identifiers for immune sequencing clone quantification. TCRdb processed the PCR reads anew with MiXCR; each CDR3 protein has one entry. The table includes 100,000 or so distinct CDR3 sequences, 21% detected once. Material for sequencing was naive CD8+ T cells from blood, with Jurkat cell RNA spiked in. The receptors were gathered from a human donor in good health. Some libraries in this study had Jurkat cell RNA spiked in. Each CDR3 is given with its conserved first and last residue. A D gene is named only where the DNA matches it firmly. Expanded clones get a size class; other rows say once, few or many, or leave the size out.

d_gene	v_gene	j_gene	abundance	CDR3nt	CDR3aa
TRBD2	TRBV6-5	TRBJ2-1	NA	TGTGCCAGCAGTTACTCGGCGGGGGGGATATACAATGAGCAGTTCTTC	CASSYSAGGIYNEQFF
NA	TRBV12-3/TRBV12-4	TRBJ1-5	NA	TGTGCCAGCAGGACAGGAGGCAGCAATCAGCCCCAGCATTTT	CASRTGGSNQPQHF
TRBD2	TRBV9	TRBJ2-3	many	TGTGCCAGCAGCGTAGTGTCAGTGGTCAGCGGGGGCACAGATACGCAGTATTTT	CASSVVSVVSGGTDTQYF
NA	TRBV4-1	TRBJ2-3	many	TGCGCCAGCAGCCAAGTCCCACCCTCCCCCACAGATACGCAGTATTTT	CASSQVPPSPTDTQYF
TRBD1	TRBV2	TRBJ2-3	many	TGTGCCAGCAGTGAATCCAAGGACAGGGCAGAGGATACGCAGTATTTT	CASSESKDRAEDTQYF
NA	TRBV30	TRBJ2-7	many	TGTGCCTGGAGTTCCCCGGCAGGGACAACCTACGAGCAGTACTTC	CAWSSPAGTTYEQYF
TRBD2	TRBV4-1	TRBJ2-7	few	TGCGCCAGCAGCCCTACGGCTAGCGGGGAATACGAGCAGTACTTC	CASSPTASGEYEQYF
NA	TRBV4-1	TRBJ2-1	NA	TGCGCCAGCAGCCAAGGCGATGGGCAGTTCTTC	CASSQGDGQFF
NA	TRBV19	TRBJ1-1	NA	TGTGCCAGTAGTACAGGACGCGCTGAAGCTTTCTTT	CASSTGRAEAFF
NA	TRBV27	TRBJ1-5	many	TGTGCCAGCAGTTCGGGGTCCAATCAGCCCCAGCATTTT	CASSSGSNQPQHF
NA	TRBV7-9	TRBJ2-7	many	TGTGCCAGCAGCTTACGGGAGTACGAGCAGTACTTC	CASSLREYEQYF
TRBD2	TRBV6-2/TRBV6-3	TRBJ2-1	many	TGTGCCAGCAGTTACTCGGAGGTGGGAGGGGCCTACAATGAGCAGTTCTTC	CASSYSEVGGAYNEQFF
NA	TRBV15	TRBJ2-7	many	TGTGCCACCAGCAGGGACAAGACTAACTACGAGCAGTACTTC	CATSRDKTNYEQYF
TRBD1	TRBV13	TRBJ1-1	many	TGTGCCAGCACCCAGGGGGGAGGTGTCACTGAAGCTTTCTTT	CASTQGGGVTEAFF
NA	TRBV7-9	TRBJ2-3	many	TGTGCCAGCAGCTTGGTCGCGGGGACAGATACGCAGTATTTT	CASSLVAGTDTQYF
NA	TRBV20-1	TRBJ1-1	many	TGCAGTGCAATCCCGACTGGCATGAACACTGAAGCTTTCTTT	CSAIPTGMNTEAFF
TRBD2	TRBV7-3	TRBJ2-5	many	TGTGCCAGCAGCCCTACGGGACTAGGGGAAGAGACCCAGTACTTC	CASSPTGLGEETQYF
NA	TRBV28	TRBJ1-5	many	TGTGCCAGCAGTTCCCGGGACACTATTTGGAATCAGCCCCAGCATTTT	CASSSRDTIWNQPQHF
NA	TRBV12-3/TRBV12-4	TRBJ1-5	NA	TGTGCCAGCAGTTTCTCAGGGTACCAGCCCCAGCATTTT	CASSFSGYQPQHF
NA	TRBV6-2/TRBV6-3	TRBJ2-5	NA	TGTGCCAGCAGTTACCGACTAGATGGAGAGACCCAGTACTTC	CASSYRLDGETQYF
NA	TRBV28	TRBJ2-1	many	TGTGCCAGCAGTCTAGGGAGGCTTTACAATGAGCAGTTCTTC	CASSLGRLYNEQFF
NA	TRBV4-1	TRBJ1-1	NA	TGCGCCAGCAGCAGACAGCTGAACACTGAAGCTTTCTTT	CASSRQLNTEAFF
NA	TRBV28	TRBJ2-7	NA	TGTGCCAGCAGGGGAGGCGGATACTACGAGCAGTACTTC	CASRGGGYYEQYF
TRBD2	TRBV14	TRBJ2-7	many	TGTGCCAGCAGCCAAGGGCTAGCGGTACTCTACGAGCAGTACTTC	CASSQGLAVLYEQYF
TRBD2	TRBV29-1	TRBJ2-3	many	TGCAGCCTCTCTAGCGGAGGCGAGACAGATACGCAGTATTTT	CSLSSGGETDTQYF